The 14 T cell receptor beta chains below come from one sample, sequenced in a study of early stage breast cancer tumors. Sequenced by immunoSEQ multiplex PCR; TCRdb stores in-frame clones only, minus some. The table has some 41,000 clones, about two thirds seen once. Sequencing was carried out using blood. All receptors derive from a person in their fifties or sixties with breast cancer.

CDR3 protein: CASSYRSAPGSYEQYF. The CDR3 DNA reads TGTGCCAGCAGTTACCGTAGCGCTCCGGGCTCCTACGAGCAGTACTTC. The chain links TRBV6-5 to TRBJ2-7, with a tentative D call TRBD2 (5 bases). This CDR3 region has 16 residues. Per the germline V gene, CDR1 is MNHEY and CDR2 is SVGAGI. Trimming shortened V by 2 bases and J by 0 bases, and 14 bases separated the two germline ends.

The rearrangement uses TRBV7-2 and TRBJ1-1, with TRBD1 matching 7 bases. This CDR3 is built from 15 residues. V lost 2 bases and J lost 7; bases outside the gene matches: 10. From germline, CDR1 is SGHTA and CDR2 FQGNSA. CDR3 in DNA: TGTGCCAGCAGCTTAAGCCTTTCGGGACAGTTTGAAGCTTTCTTT. Translation: CASSLSLSGQFEAFF.

This clone appeared a single time. CDR3: CATSRDGAGEETQYF. The CDR3 bases are TGTGCCACCAGCAGAGATGGGGCGGGAGAAGAGACCCAGTACTTC. The chain employs TRBV15 and TRBJ2-5, with 7 bases fitting TRBD2. V gave up 0 bases and J gave up 3 bases; unmatched junction bases: 4. CDR3 size: 15 residues. Germline V CDR1 and CDR2: LNHNV, YYDKDF (reference sequence).

This clone was seen a single time. This CDR3 reads CASSEGLARSGELFF. The CDR3 DNA sequence: TGTGCCAGCAGTGAAGGACTAGCTCGGTCCGGGGAGCTGTTTTTT. The rearrangement joins TRBV6-1 to TRBJ2-2, with 7 nucleotides matching TRBD2. The junction had 5 bases not matched to a gene; V was cut back by 1 base and J by 6 bases. The CDR3 consists of 15 residues. Germline CDR1 is MNHNS and CDR2 is SASEGT.

The chain carries TRBV11-2 and TRBJ2-1; 10 bases agree with TRBD1. The CDR3 length is 17 residues. V dropped 4 bases and J dropped 2; count of bases not matched to a gene: 8. Germline CDR1 reads SGHAT; CDR2 reads FQNNGV. CDR3 loop: CASSSVRDRGTYNEQFF. The DNA for the CDR3 is TGTGCCAGCAGCTCCGTCCGGGACAGGGGCACCTACAATGAGCAGTTCTTC. The full variable domain, rest sourced from reference TRBV11-2 and TRBJ2-1, is EAGVAQSPRYKIIEKRQSVAFWCNPISGHATLYWYQQILGQGPKLLIQFQNNGVVDDSQLPKDRFSAERLKGVDSTLKIQPAKLEDSAVYLCASSSVRDRGTYNEQFFGPGTRLTVL.

The chain couples TRBV6-5 to TRBJ2-7; TRBD2 matches at 14 bases. Germline trimming cut 4 bases from V and 6 bases from J; bases unmatched to any gene: 8. The CDR3 spans 16 residues. Germline values: CDR1 MNHEY, CDR2 SVGAGI. CDR3 sequence reads: CASSSSTSGRASEQYF. Here the CDR3 DNA reads TGTGCCAGCAGTTCCTCGACTAGCGGGAGGGCCAGCGAGCAGTACTTC.

The chain is built from TRBV18 and TRBJ2-7, with 7 nucleotides matching TRBD2. V lost 6 bases and J lost 2; bases outside the gene matches: 10. This CDR3 spans 15 amino acids. CDR1 is KGHSH and CDR2 is LQKENI in the germline V gene. CDR3 DNA: TGTGCCAGCTCGCCGGACGGGAGGCCGACCTACGAGCAGTACTTC. It encodes CASSPDGRPTYEQYF. Filled out from reference TRBV18 and TRBJ2-7, the complete variable domain reads NAGVMQNPRHLVRRRGQEARLRCSPMKGHSHVYWYRQLPEEGLKFMVYLQKENIIDESGMPKERFSAEFPKEGPSILRIQQVVRGDSAAYFCASSPDGRPTYEQYFGPGTRLTVT.

This rearrangement joins TRBV19 to TRBJ2-5; perhaps TRBD1 as D (6 bases). V lost 7 bases, J lost 5 bases, and 20 bases lay in between. The CDR3 has 15 amino acids. Germline V lookup: CDR1 LNHDA, CDR2 SQIVND (reference sequence). CDR3 nucleotides: TGTGCCAGTACCCTGTCCCCGGGGACATTGGAGACCCAGTACTTC. It codes for CASTLSPGTLETQYF.

This rearrangement joins TRBV2 to TRBJ2-7; a possible D gene is TRBD1 (6 bases). Trimming stripped 5 bases from V and 3 bases from J, with 11 bases between. Germline V CDR1 and CDR2: SNHLY, FYNNEI. The CDR3 consists of 13 residues. CDR3 residues: CASSQGTLYEQYF. As DNA, the CDR3 is TGTGCCAGCAGTCAAGGGACACTCTACGAGCAGTACTTC.

The sample holds one count of this clone. J is TRBJ1-1 and V is TRBV5-8; possibly TRBD1 for D (5 bases). The V gene's germline CDR1 is SGHTS and CDR2 YDEGEE. V lost 2 bases to trimming and J lost 0 bases, with 20 bases between them. The CDR3 has 18 amino acids. CDR3 region: CASSFQGLGSLLNTEAFF. The CDR3 coding sequence is TGTGCCAGCAGCTTCCAGGGATTGGGGTCGTTATTGAACACTGAAGCTTTCTTT. Drawing the rest from reference TRBV5-8 and TRBJ1-1, the complete variable domain is EAGVTQSPTHLIKTRGQQATLRCSPISGHTSVYWYQQALGLGLQFLLWYDEGEERNRGNFPPRFSGRQFPNYSSELNVNALELEDSALYLCASSFQGLGSLLNTEAFFGQGTRLTVV.

The chain recombines TRBV5-1 with TRBJ2-7, with TRBD2 matching over 8 bases. The germline CDR1 and CDR2 sequences are SGHRS and YFSETQ. The CDR3 totals 16 residues. Trimming took 4 bases from V and 2 from J; bases not matched to a gene: 11. The DNA of the CDR3 is TGCGCCAGCAGCGTTGGTTTAGCGGGAACCCCCTACGAGCAGTACTTC. Protein product: CASSVGLAGTPYEQYF. Looking up the rest from reference TRBV5-1 and TRBJ2-7 gives the full variable domain: KAGVTQTPRYLIKTRGQQVTLSCSPISGHRSVSWYQQTPGQGLQFLFEYFSETQRNKGNFPGRFSGRQFSNSRSEMNVSTLELGDSALYLCASSVGLAGTPYEQYFGPGTRLTVT.

The chain is built from TRBV4-1 and TRBJ1-2, with D unclear. This CDR3 spans 17 amino acids. Germline CDR1 and CDR2: MGHRA and YSYEKL. Trimming shortened V by 4 bases and J by 8 bases, and 26 bases separated the two germline ends. CDR3 in amino acids: CASSRYSRPQTVRGYTF. In DNA form, the CDR3 reads TGCGCCAGCAGCCGCTACTCCCGACCTCAAACCGTGCGGGGCTACACCTTC.

This chain joins TRBV5-1 and TRBJ2-3; D is undetermined. The V gene's germline CDR1 is SGHRS and CDR2 YFSETQ. This CDR3 contains 15 residues. V lost 2 bases to trimming and J lost 3 bases, with 13 bases between them. The CDR3 spells CASSFGGAGTDTQYF. Here the CDR3 DNA reads TGCGCCAGCAGCTTCGGCGGAGCCGGGACAGATACGCAGTATTTT.

DNA of the CDR3: TGTGCCAGCAGTTGGACTAGCGGATGGGAGACCCAGTACTTC. Protein: CASSWTSGWETQYF. The rearrangement joins TRBV6-1 to TRBJ2-5; 10 nucleotides match TRBD2. Unmatched junction bases numbered 5, after V lost 5 bases and J lost 5 bases. In germline, CDR1 is MNHNS, CDR2 SASEGT. This CDR3 spans 14 amino acids.